This TCR beta chain was found in a study of T cell clonotyping in hematopoietic cell transplantation. Assay used: immunoSEQ multiplex PCR; TCRdb lists only in-frame clones, some missing. The repertoire holds some 6,000 clones, with approximately 97% as singletons. Trimming shortened V by 6 bases and J by 0 bases, and 15 bases separated the two germline ends. The germline CDR1 and CDR2 sequences are MNHEY and SMNVEV (reference sequence). This CDR3 spans 15 amino acids. Remarks on this clone: Its antigen remains unknown.

Study outcomes and limitations: Pathologically expanded recipient clonotypes increased progressively from day 30 to day 180 as diversity fell.

Regarding time point: recipient sample about 28 days before transplant, after cytoreduction. The V call is TRBV27, the J call TRBJ2-7; D is unclear. The sample in question was peripheral blood mononuclear cells, obtained before stem cell transplant. This receptor was taken from a man between 65 and 79 years old with acute myeloid leukemia. Some clones in this sample may be carry-over from other donors' samples. CDR3 amino acids: CASSSGLVPSYEQYF. The CDR3 DNA is TGTGCCAGCAGCTCAGGCCTCGTCCCCTCCTACGAGCAGTACTTC.